These 6 T cell receptor beta chains were sequenced from one sample in a study of cytomegalovirus exposure and HLA in healthy donors (dated by TCRdb to about 2017). The protocol used for the library was the immunoSEQ multiplex PCR assay. In TCRdb, the immuneACCESS table is reduced to in-frame sequences with V and J assigned. These tables do not hold every clone; where another copy was compared, an unresolved V gene accounts for under half, and the others remain unexplained. The sample data list roughly 260,000 clones, and around 90% of these were observed just once. 0.3% to 0.4% of the sample is in the top ten clones. The specimen sequenced was PBMCs. The receptors were gathered from a young woman in good health and CMV-seronegative.

This clone occurred once. Within the sample, other DNA sequences also encode this same CDR3. The chain joins TRBV5-8 to TRBJ1-3; no definite D call. Trimming took off 0 bases at V and 0 bases at J, with 7 bases between the two ends. CDR1 and CDR2 (germline): SGHTS, YDEGEE. The CDR3 totals 15 residues. The CDR3 region has the DNA TGTGCCAGCAGCTTGGGTGGCTCCTCTGGAAACACCATATATTTT. This gives the protein CASSLGGSSGNTIYF.

The chain recombines TRBV5-1 with TRBJ2-7; 7 bases are a match to TRBD1. The CDR3 runs to 17 residues. Germline V CDR1 and CDR2: SGHRS, YFSETQ. Trimming removed 4 bases from V and 0 bases from J; junction bases left unmatched: 13. The CDR3 sequence is CASSRGRDRRNSYEQYV. The CDR3 nucleotides read TGCGCCAGCAGCCGGGGCCGGGACAGAAGGAACTCCTACGAGCAGTACGTC.

This chain connects TRBV7-2 to TRBJ2-7; maybe TRBD1 (6 bases). Germline CDR1 reads SGHTA; CDR2 reads FQGNSA. This CDR3 is 16 amino acids long. Trimming left V 3 bases short and J 1 base short, with 16 bases between. Here the CDR3 reads CASSFAVDSLSYEQYF. The CDR3 DNA reads as TGTGCCAGCAGCTTCGCCGTGGACAGTCTATCCTACGAGCAGTACTTC.

The rearrangement joins TRBV10-2 to TRBJ1-2; 9 positions agree with TRBD1. The CDR3 runs 14 residues. The V segment lost 5 bases and the J segment 6 bases; nucleotides outside the gene matches: 7. Germline CDR1 is WSHSY and CDR2 is SAAADI. The CDR3 bases are TGCGCCAGCAGTTGGACAGGGGAGCTCGATGGCTACACCTTC. Its protein is CASSWTGELDGYTF.

V is TRBV28 and J is TRBJ1-2; the D is unclear. Germline assignment: CDR1 MDHEN and CDR2 SYDVKM. V gave up 6 bases and J gave up 3 bases, with 8 bases separating them. The CDR3 sequence is 12 residues long. CDR3 sequence: CASRRTDYGYTF. CDR3 bases: TGTGCCAGCAGACGTACAGACTATGGCTACACCTTC.

This chain links TRBV6-5 with TRBJ1-6; the match to TRBD1 covers 9 bases. V lost 4 bases to trimming and J lost 6 bases; unmatched junction nucleotides: 4. In germline, CDR1 is MNHEY, CDR2 SVGAGI. The CDR3 totals 15 residues. CDR3 bases: TGTGCCAGCAGTTTTCGGGGACAGGGTAATTCACCCCTCCACTTT. Protein product: CASSFRGQGNSPLHF.